This is a list of T cell receptor beta chains from one sample in a study of CD8 T cells in Susac syndrome. One entry per CDR3 protein results from TCRdb running MiXCR on the immunoSEQ multiplex PCR reads. Among about 240,000 distinct CDR3 sequences listed, 96% were seen once. Source material: CD4+ T cells from PBMCs. The receptors stem from a human donor with Susac syndrome. Each CDR3 is given with its conserved first and last residue. The D gene is left open where the match is weak. Size is omitted from some rows. Given values are once, few, many or a class for expanded clones.

clone size	V gene	CDR3 length	D gene	J gene	CDR3 protein	CDR3 DNA
NA	TRBV20-1	13	NA	TRBJ2-3	CSAYSESTDTQYF	TGCAGTGCTTATTCGGAGAGCACAGATACGCAGTATTTT
NA	TRBV18	13	NA	TRBJ2-1	CASSPFSPDEQFF	TGTGCCAGCTCACCCTTTAGTCCCGATGAGCAGTTCTTC
once	TRBV29-1	15	TRBD1	TRBJ1-4	CSVEVWRQGTEKLFF	TGCAGCGTTGAAGTGTGGAGACAGGGGACTGAAAAACTGTTTTTT
NA	TRBV18	15	NA	TRBJ2-2	CASSPRSDHTGELFF	TGTGCCAGCTCACCCCGGTCTGACCACACCGGGGAGCTGTTTTTT
NA	TRBV29-1	14	TRBD2	TRBJ2-7	CSVGPGLQTYEQYF	TGCAGCGTTGGACCGGGACTACAAACCTACGAGCAGTACTTC
NA	TRBV9	13	NA	TRBJ1-1	CASSSVPNTEAFF	TGTGCCAGCAGCTCCGTGCCGAACACTGAAGCTTTCTTT
NA	TRBV11-2	15	TRBD1	TRBJ1-5	CASSALQGHNQPQHF	TGTGCCAGCAGCGCCTTACAGGGGCACAATCAGCCCCAGCATTTT
NA	TRBV7-9	11	NA	TRBJ2-1	CASSTSFEQFF	TGTGCCAGCAGTACTAGTTTTGAGCAGTTCTTC
NA	TRBV24-1	11	NA	TRBJ1-2	CATEGNYGYTF	TGTGCCACCGAGGGTAACTATGGCTACACCTTC
NA	TRBV27	15	NA	TRBJ1-5	CASTFPLVGNQPQHF	TGTGCCAGCACCTTTCCCCTGGTGGGCAATCAGCCCCAGCATTTT
NA	TRBV12-3/TRBV12-4	14	TRBD1	TRBJ1-1	CASSPGGASTEAFF	TGTGCCAGCAGTCCAGGGGGCGCGAGCACTGAAGCTTTCTTT
NA	TRBV27	16	NA	TRBJ2-2	CASSPWDTSNTGELFF	TGTGCCAGCAGTCCGTGGGACACGTCGAACACCGGGGAGCTGTTTTTT
NA	TRBV3-1	14	TRBD2	TRBJ2-5	CASSQPKPTSGRYF	TGTGCCAGCAGCCAACCAAAACCGACTAGCGGGCGGTACTTC
once	TRBV3-1	15	NA	TRBJ1-3	CASSQDWGSGNTIYF	TGTGCCAGCAGCCAAGATTGGGGCTCTGGAAACACCATATATTTT
NA	TRBV30	16	NA	TRBJ2-1	CAWSLAYSGKYNEQFF	TGTGCCTGGAGTTTGGCCTATAGCGGAAAATACAATGAGCAGTTCTTC
NA	TRBV28	12	NA	TRBJ2-2	CASSLAERELFF	TGTGCCAGCAGTTTAGCTGAGAGGGAGCTGTTTTTT